Below, 27 T cell receptor beta chains from the same sample are listed, as sequenced in a study of T cell repertoires in cytomegalovirus infection. One entry per CDR3 protein, called by TCRdb with MiXCR from the reads. The sample includes 110,000 to 150,000 distinct CDR3 sequences, around 32% of them seen just once. These receptors have no known antigen. Sequences were derived from CD8+ T cells from cultured PBMCs, sampled from culture after CMV antigen stimulation. These receptors all stem from a human donor in good health (CMV status not recorded). Some clones in this sample may be carry-over from other donors' samples.

The V gene is TRBV5-6, the J gene TRBJ2-2, with a weak D call TRBD1 (5 bases). This CDR3 contains 14 residues. Germline CDR1 SGHDT, CDR2 YYEEEE. V lost 3 bases to trimming and J lost 3 bases, with 9 bases between them. The CDR3 DNA sequence: TGTGCCAGCAGCTCTCCCAGGGACACCGGGGAGCTGTTTTTT. Translating gives CASSSPRDTGELFF.

The rearrangement uses TRBV6-5 and TRBJ2-7, with D maybe TRBD1 (5 bases). CDR1 is MNHEY, CDR2 SVGAGI, per germline. Deletions cut 8 bases from V and 5 bases from J, with 13 bases between. The CDR3 loop spans 12 amino acids. The DNA of the CDR3 is TGTGCCAGCGGGCCAGGGTCCCACGAGCAGTACTTC. Protein: CASGPGSHEQYF.

CDR3 amino acids: CASSLAQGSTDTQYF. The DNA for the CDR3 is TGCGCCAGCAGCTTGGCGCAGGGGAGCACAGATACGCAGTATTTT. The rearrangement joins TRBV5-1 to TRBJ2-3; perhaps TRBD1 as D (6 bases). Germline V lookup: CDR1 SGHRS, CDR2 YFSETQ. The CDR3 runs to 15 residues. V dropped 0 bases and J dropped 0 bases, with 8 bases sitting between them.

V gene TRBV28 combines with J gene TRBJ1-6, with a tentative D call TRBD1 (5 bases). Per germline, CDR1 MDHEN and CDR2 SYDVKM. CDR3 length equals 15 residues. V was shortened by 2 bases and J by 9 bases, with 14 bases between the two germline ends. Here the CDR3 reads CASSLGGTGGSPLHF. The CDR3 DNA reads TGTGCCAGCAGTTTAGGGGGGACGGGAGGTTCACCCCTCCACTTT.

Concerning this clonotype itself: No conserved phenylalanine or tryptophan ends this CDR3, so it is likely a read error. The chain recombines TRBV10-3 with TRBJ2-1, with no clear D. CDR3 length: 12 residues. The V end lost 0 bases, the J end lost 9 bases, and 6 bases lay between the germline ends. Germline CDR1 is ENHRY and CDR2 is SYGVKD. CDR3 residues: CAISESSIEQFY. CDR3 in DNA: TGTGCCATCAGTGAGTCGTCGATTGAGCAGTTCTAC.

The chain links TRBV6-6 to TRBJ1-4; TRBD1 is a possible D gene (5 bases). V was clipped by 5 bases and J by 6 bases, with 19 bases between them. CDR1 is MNHNY and CDR2 is SVGAGI in the germline V gene (reference sequence). The CDR3 totals 16 residues. CDR3 bases: TGTGCCAGCAGTAAGGGGTGGAGGGTAGTATATGAAAAACTGTTTTTT. This translates into CASSKGWRVVYEKLFF.

Only a few counts were recorded for this clonotype. The genes are TRBV13 and TRBJ2-7; weak D call: TRBD1 (5 bases). In germline, CDR1 is PRHDT, CDR2 FYEKMQ (reference sequence). Trimming removed 3 bases at V and 5 bases at J, with 11 bases between. The CDR3 loop spans 13 amino acids. The CDR3 nucleotides read TGTGCCAGCAGCTTGTGGCAGGGCGACGAGCAGTACTTC. This encodes CASSLWQGDEQYF. The complete variable domain, with remaining parts taken from reference TRBV13 and TRBJ2-7, reads AAGVIQSPRHLIKEKRETATLKCYPIPRHDTVYWYQQGPGQDPQFLISFYEKMQSDKGSIPDRFSAQQFSDYHSELNMSSLELGDSALYFCASSLWQGDEQYFGPGTRLTVT.

The V gene is TRBV6-2 or TRBV6-3, the J gene TRBJ1-5; D is uncertain. The V gene's germline CDR1 is MNHEY and CDR2 SVGEGT. V lost 7 bases and J lost 7, with 17 bases in between. The CDR3 totals 14 residues. This CDR3 is CASKRTDSSQPQHF. The DNA for the CDR3 is TGTGCCAGCAAGAGGACGGATAGCAGCCAGCCCCAGCATTTT.

J is TRBJ2-7 and V is TRBV11-2, with TRBD2 identical over 8 bases. The junction had 8 bases not matched to a gene; V was cut back by 5 bases and J by 5 bases. The CDR3 consists of 14 residues. Germline assignment: CDR1 SGHAT and CDR2 FQNNGV. The CDR3 region has the DNA TGTGCCAGCAGCCGCGGGACTAGATCTGACGAGCAGTACTTC. Translation gives CASSRGTRSDEQYF.

The V gene is TRBV2, the J gene TRBJ2-7; no definite D call. CDR1 is SNHLY, CDR2 FYNNEI, per germline. The ends were cut back, 5 bases at V and 6 bases at J, with 11 bases in the middle. The CDR3 covers 12 residues. DNA of the CDR3: TGTGCCAGCAGTCGGGCCGAACGCGAGCAGTACTTC. It specifies CASSRAEREQYF.

This chain links TRBV19 with TRBJ1-1, with 7 bases lining up with TRBD1. V dropped 5 bases and J dropped 5; count of bases not matched to a gene: 8. The CDR3 length is 14 residues. Looked up from germline, CDR1 is LNHDA and CDR2 is SQIVND (reference sequence). CDR3 bases: TGTGCCAGTAGTTCCAAGGGGGCATGGACTGAAGCTTTCTTT. Translating gives CASSSKGAWTEAFF. Combining the CDR3 with reference TRBV19 and TRBJ1-1 gives the whole variable domain DGGITQSPKYLFRKEGQNVTLSCEQNLNHDAMYWYRQDPGQGLRLIYYSQIVNDFQKGDIAEGYSVSREKKESFPLTVTSAQKNPTAFYLCASSSKGAWTEAFFGQGTRLTVV.

The V gene is TRBV6-8, the J gene TRBJ1-1; D is uncertain. The CDR3 totals 15 residues. Germline loops: CDR1 MNHGY, CDR2 SAAAGT. V lost 2 bases to trimming and J lost 0 bases, with 10 bases between them. The CDR3 is CASSYDEQMNTEAFF. The DNA for the CDR3 is TGTGCCAGCAGTTACGACGAACAGATGAACACTGAAGCTTTCTTT.

This clonotype was detected a few times. This chain connects TRBV24-1 to TRBJ2-3; D unclear. Germline V gene lookup returns CDR1 KGHDR and CDR2 SFDVKD. V was cut by 9 bases and J by 2 bases, with 14 bases left in between. The CDR3 loop spans 14 amino acids. The CDR3 loop is CATVSRIDTDTQYF. The DNA for the CDR3 is TGTGCCACCGTCAGCAGAATAGACACAGATACGCAGTATTTT.

Notes on this clonotype: At one end, the junction sequence differs from germline, possibly due to a read error. This chain links TRBV2 with TRBJ2-5; TRBD2 matches at 9 bases. The CDR3 covers 14 residues. CDR1 and CDR2 (germline): SNHLY, FYNNEI. As DNA, the CDR3 is TGTGCCAGCAAGCTAGCGGGACGGGAAGAGACTCAGTACTTC. It yields the protein CASKLAGREETQYF. Complete variable domain (other parts from reference TRBV2 and TRBJ2-5): EPEVTQTPSHQVTQMGQEVILRCVPISNHLYFYWYRQILGQKVEFLVSFYNNEISEKSEIFDDQFSVERPDGSNFTLKIRSTKLEDSAMYFCASKLAGREETQYFGPGTRLLVL.

The table lists this clonotype with many counts. The CDR3 is CASSLEQGWYGYTF. The DNA for the CDR3 is TGTGCCAGCAGCTTGGAACAGGGGTGGTATGGCTACACCTTC. The V call is TRBV5-4, the J call TRBJ1-2; 7 bases line up with TRBD1. Germline V CDR1 and CDR2: SGHNT, YYREEE (reference sequence). Trimming at V came to 0 bases and at J to 5 bases, leaving 4 bases not matched to a gene. The CDR3 totals 14 residues.

The chain carries TRBV6-1 and TRBJ1-1; tentatively, D is TRBD1 (5 bases). The germline gives CDR1 MNHNS, CDR2 SASEGT. Trimming shortened V by 7 bases and J by 4 bases, and 13 bases separated the two germline ends. The CDR3 is 13 amino acids. CDR3 loop: CASILHGGTEAFF. The CDR3 bases are TGTGCCAGCATCCTCCACGGGGGCACTGAAGCTTTCTTT.

This clonotype was seen repeatedly, ten times or more. The chain combines TRBV12-3 or TRBV12-4 with TRBJ2-2; 9 bases are a match to TRBD1. The CDR3 spans 18 residues. V gave up 3 bases and J gave up 7 bases; unmatched junction bases: 15. The CDR3 spells CASSLGRFTGGEGGELFF. Here the CDR3 DNA reads TGTGCCAGCAGTTTGGGGCGATTCACAGGGGGCGAAGGCGGGGAGCTGTTTTTT.

This clonotype was picked up a small number of times. V gene TRBV9 combines with J gene TRBJ1-2, with 11 bases aligning to TRBD1. V lost 0 bases and J lost 4; bases outside the gene matches: 2. This CDR3 region has 15 residues. The germline gives CDR1 SGDLS, CDR2 YYNGEE. The CDR3 here is CASSVGTGGGYGYTF. In DNA form, the CDR3 reads TGTGCCAGCAGCGTAGGGACAGGGGGCGGCTATGGCTACACCTTC.

The table lists this clonotype with a few counts. The chain couples TRBV11-2 to TRBJ2-7, with D perhaps matching TRBD1 (5 bases). Germline V lookup: CDR1 SGHAT, CDR2 FQNNGV. The CDR3 has 15 amino acids. Between the trimmed V and J ends, which lost 1 base and 3 bases, there was a span of 13 bases. As DNA, the CDR3 is TGTGCCAGCAGCTTAGGAGCACAGGACAACTACGAGCAGTACTTC. It encodes CASSLGAQDNYEQYF.

The table lists this clonotype with many counts. This chain links TRBV12-3 or TRBV12-4 with TRBJ2-1; no clear D gene. V lost 7 bases, J lost 7 bases, and 14 bases lay in between. The CDR3 sequence is 13 residues long. The CDR3 DNA follows: TGTGCCAGCACCCCTTTAGGCAGGAATGAGCAGTTCTTC. Protein: CASTPLGRNEQFF.

This clonotype has more than one count but fewer than ten. The chain joins TRBV6-1 to TRBJ2-1; D remains ambiguous. The germline V gene encodes CDR1 MNHNS and CDR2 SASEGT. The V and J ends lost 5 bases and 0 bases respectively, with 20 bases between them. The CDR3 sequence is 18 residues long. CDR3 nucleotides: TGTGCCAGCAGTCCTAACACTATCGGCCGGAGCTCCTACAATGAGCAGTTCTTC. It translates to CASSPNTIGRSSYNEQFF.

This clonotype was counted only a few times. The chain carries TRBV11-1 and TRBJ2-4, with 8 bases identical to TRBD1. The germline CDR1 and CDR2 sequences are SGHAT and FQDESV (reference sequence). J was trimmed by 7 bases and V by 5 bases; bases with no gene match: 13. The CDR3 is 16 residues long. CDR3 DNA: TGTGCCAGCAGCCCCTCCCCCCGGGACAGGCATAACATTCAGTACTTC. It specifies CASSPSPRDRHNIQYF.

The chain uses TRBV7-9 and TRBJ1-1, with unresolved D. V was trimmed by 6 bases and J by 11 bases, leaving 10 bases between them. Germline loops: CDR1 SEHNR, CDR2 FQNEAQ (reference sequence). This CDR3 is built from 10 residues. CDR3 loop: CASRAVDAFF. The CDR3 DNA is TGTGCCAGCAGAGCGGTGGACGCTTTCTTT.

This clonotype showed up many times. The chain is built from TRBV7-2 and TRBJ2-4; unclear D gene. The ends were cut back, 7 bases at V and 5 bases at J, with 9 bases in the middle. This CDR3 spans 12 amino acids. CDR1 SGHTA and CDR2 FQGNSA come from the germline V gene. This chain's CDR3 is CASTGSENIQYF. For the CDR3, the DNA is TGTGCCAGCACTGGGTCCGAAAACATTCAGTACTTC.

The rearrangement links TRBV19 to TRBJ1-5; D is possibly TRBD1 (5 bases). V gave up 7 bases and J gave up 6 bases, with 13 bases separating them. Germline V gene data show CDR1 as LNHDA and CDR2 as SQIVND (reference sequence). This CDR3 contains 13 residues. In nucleotides, the CDR3 is TGTGCCAGTAAACCGGGACTCTCTCAGCCCCAGCATTTT. Residues: CASKPGLSQPQHF.

The genes are TRBV5-5 and TRBJ1-1; D possibly corresponds to TRBD1 (5 bases). CDR3 length: 12 residues. Per germline, CDR1 SGHKS and CDR2 YYEKEE (reference sequence). Trimming removed 7 bases at V and 1 base at J, with 8 bases between. The CDR3 sequence is CASQTANTEAFF. The CDR3 bases are TGTGCCAGCCAGACAGCGAACACTGAAGCTTTCTTT.

The CDR3: CASSLDLAGAETQYF. The DNA of the CDR3 is TGTGCCAGCAGCTTAGACTTGGCGGGGGCCGAGACCCAGTACTTC. The chain employs TRBV11-1 and TRBJ2-5, with D possibly TRBD2 on 7 matching bases. The V gene's germline CDR1 is SGHAT and CDR2 FQDESV (reference sequence). The V end was cut by 1 base, the J end by 5 bases, with 14 bases between. The CDR3 totals 15 residues.